The sequence of this TCR beta chain was determined in a study of CD8+CD57+ T cells in acquired aplastic anemia. Study-wide context: DNA from sorted CD4+ and CD8+ cells averaged around 3 ug. Overall study findings and caveats: No significant patient-versus-control difference appeared in CD8+ Simpson's diversity. Patients and controls turned out to have twenty-nine CD8+ CDR3 sequences in common.

The sequenced patients had an expansion of CD8+CD57+ cells seen by flow cytometry. Severe acquired aplastic anemia was diagnosed in all patients. The CDR3 consists of 13 residues. CDR1 SGDLS and CDR2 YYNGEE come from the germline V gene. Trimming took off 4 bases at V and 8 bases at J, with 15 bases between the two ends. A remark on this clonotype: What it binds is unknown.

According to the study, genomic DNA was the template for TCR beta VDJ and CDR3 profiling. TCRdb itself ran the reads through MiXCR, one entry per CDR3 protein. The repertoire consists of 150,000 to 180,000 distinct CDR3 sequences, with about 48% occurring once and the leading ten covering about 12%. Material: sorted CD4+, CD8+, or CD8+CD57+ T cells (not recorded which) from PBMCs. The chain combines TRBV9 with TRBJ1-2; D remains ambiguous. The source is a human donor with aplastic anemia. CDR3 sequence reads: CASSPSSMQGYTF. CDR3 nucleotide sequence: TGTGCCAGCAGCCCAAGCAGTATGCAAGGCTACACCTTC.